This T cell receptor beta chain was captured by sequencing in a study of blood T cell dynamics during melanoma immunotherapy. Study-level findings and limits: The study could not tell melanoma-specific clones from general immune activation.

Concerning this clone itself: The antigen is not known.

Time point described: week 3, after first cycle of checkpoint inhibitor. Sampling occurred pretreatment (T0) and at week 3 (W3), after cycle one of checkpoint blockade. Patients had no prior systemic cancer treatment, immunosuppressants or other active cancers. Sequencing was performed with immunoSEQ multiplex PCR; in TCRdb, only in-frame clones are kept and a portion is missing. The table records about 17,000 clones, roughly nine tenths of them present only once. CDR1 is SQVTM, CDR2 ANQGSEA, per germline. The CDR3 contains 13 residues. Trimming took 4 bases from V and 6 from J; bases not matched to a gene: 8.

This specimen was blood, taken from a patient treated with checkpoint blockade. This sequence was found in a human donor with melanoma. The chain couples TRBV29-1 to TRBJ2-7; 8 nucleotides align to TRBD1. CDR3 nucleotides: TGCAGCGTTGGGACAGGGTTCGGATCCGAGCAGTACTTC. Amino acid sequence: CSVGTGFGSEQYF.